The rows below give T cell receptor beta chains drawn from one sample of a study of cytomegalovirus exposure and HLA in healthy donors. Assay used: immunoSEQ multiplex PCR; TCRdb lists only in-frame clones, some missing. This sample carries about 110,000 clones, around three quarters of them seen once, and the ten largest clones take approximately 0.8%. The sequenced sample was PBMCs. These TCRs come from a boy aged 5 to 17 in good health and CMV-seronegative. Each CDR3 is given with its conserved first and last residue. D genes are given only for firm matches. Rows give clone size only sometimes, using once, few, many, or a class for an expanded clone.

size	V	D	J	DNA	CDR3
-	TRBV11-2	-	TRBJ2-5	TGTGCCAGCAGCTTAGGGGCTCAAGAGACCCAGTACTTC	CASSLGAQETQYF
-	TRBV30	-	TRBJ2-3	TGTGCCTCCAAGGGGGGGAGGCCCACAGATACGCAGTATTTT	CASKGGRPTDTQYF
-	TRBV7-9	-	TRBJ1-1	TGTGCCAGCAGCTTTCGACAGGACACTGAAGCTTTCTTT	CASSFRQDTEAFF
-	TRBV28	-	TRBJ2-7	TGTGCCAGCACATCCAACTACGAGCGGTACTTC	CASTSNYERYF
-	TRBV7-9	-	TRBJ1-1	TGTGCCCAGATGGGCGGGAACCGCACTGAAGCTTTCTTT	CAQMGGNRTEAFF
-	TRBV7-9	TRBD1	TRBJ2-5	TGTGCCAGCAGAGGGGGCCGGGATGTTAGGGAGACCCAGTACTTC	CASRGGRDVRETQYF
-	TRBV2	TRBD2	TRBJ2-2	TGTGCCAGCAGTGAAATGGTTAGCGGGGACACCGGGGAGCTGTTTTTT	CASSEMVSGDTGELFF
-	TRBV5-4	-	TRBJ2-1	TGTGCCAGCATGGCGGGGTCGGGGTCCTACAATGAGCAGTTCTTC	CASMAGSGSYNEQFF
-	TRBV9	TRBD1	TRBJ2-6	TGTGCCAGCAGCGTAATTGGTTTGGGACAGCCTAGGGCCAACGTCCTGACTTTC	CASSVIGLGQPRANVLTF
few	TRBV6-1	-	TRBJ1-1	TGTGCCAGCAGGCCCCTGTTGAAGGGGCACACTGAAGCTTTCTTT	CASRPLLKGHTEAFF
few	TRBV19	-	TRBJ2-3	TGTGCCAGTACCGCGCACGGAACTAGCTTCTCAGATACGCAGTATTTT	CASTAHGTSFSDTQYF
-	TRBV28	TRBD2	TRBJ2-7	TGTGCCAGCAGTTTATTGGTTAGGCTAGCGGGGTTCTACGAGCAGTACTTC	CASSLLVRLAGFYEQYF
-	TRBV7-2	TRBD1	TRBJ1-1	TGTGCCAGCAGCTTTGGGACAGGGGCAGAGGCTTTCTTT	CASSFGTGAEAFF
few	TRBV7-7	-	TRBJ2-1	TGTGCCAGCAGCCCCAGCTCCTACAATGAGCAGTTCTTC	CASSPSSYNEQFF
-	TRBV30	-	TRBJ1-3	TGTGCCTGGAGTGCCGGATGGGGGGACACCATATATTTT	CAWSAGWGDTIYF
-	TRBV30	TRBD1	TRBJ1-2	TGTGCCTGGAGTGAACAGGGGGACTATGGCTACACCTTC	CAWSEQGDYGYTF
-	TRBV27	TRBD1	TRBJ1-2	TGTGCCAGCAGTTTAGCCTCAGGGGGCGTGGGTGGCTACACCTTC	CASSLASGGVGGYTF
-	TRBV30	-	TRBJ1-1	TGTGCCTGGAGTCCCCAGGGGACTGAAGCTTTCTTT	CAWSPQGTEAFF
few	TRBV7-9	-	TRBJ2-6	TGTGCCAGCAGCTTATGGTCGTGGGACATGAGCTCTGGGGCCAACGTCCTGACTTTC	CASSLWSWDMSSGANVLTF
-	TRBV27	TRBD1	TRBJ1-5	TGTGCCAGCAACAGAGGCGGGACAGGGATCAATCAGCCCCAGCATTTT	CASNRGGTGINQPQHF